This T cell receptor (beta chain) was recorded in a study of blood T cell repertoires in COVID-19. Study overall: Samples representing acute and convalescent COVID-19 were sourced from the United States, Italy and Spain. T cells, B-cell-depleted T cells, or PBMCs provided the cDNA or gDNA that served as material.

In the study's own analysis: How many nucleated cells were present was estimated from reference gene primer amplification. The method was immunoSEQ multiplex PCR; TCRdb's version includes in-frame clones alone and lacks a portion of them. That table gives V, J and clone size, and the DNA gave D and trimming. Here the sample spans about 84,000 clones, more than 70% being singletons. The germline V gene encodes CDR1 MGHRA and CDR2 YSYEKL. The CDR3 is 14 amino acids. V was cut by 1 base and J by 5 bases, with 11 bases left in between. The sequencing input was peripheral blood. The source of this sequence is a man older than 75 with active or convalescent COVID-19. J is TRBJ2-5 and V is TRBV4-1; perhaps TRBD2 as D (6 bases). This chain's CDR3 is CASSQGRGPETQYF. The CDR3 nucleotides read TGCGCCAGCAGCCAAGGGCGGGGCCCTGAGACCCAGTACTTC.